These T cell receptor beta chains were read from a single sample in a study of blood T cell repertoires in COVID-19. The protocol was immunoSEQ multiplex PCR, while the TCRdb copy is restricted to in-frame clones and leaves out a portion. Of 70,000 to 85,000 clones listed, approximately 82% were seen once; the top ten hold 21%. Sequenced sample: peripheral blood. Receptor source: a human donor in a cohort sampled during active COVID-19. CDR3s include the opening cysteine and the closing phenylalanine or tryptophan. The order of the fields is clone size, V gene, D gene, J gene, CDR3 DNA, CDR3 protein. A D gene is named only where the DNA matches it firmly. The size of a clone is reported for some rows only, either as once, few or many, or as a class for expanded clones.

NA	TRBV11-3	NA	TRBJ2-2	TGTGCCAGCAGCCGGAGGGGAGGGGAGCTGTTTTTT	CASSRRGGELFF
NA	TRBV29-1	NA	TRBJ1-1	TGCAGCGTTGATCTTCAGAGGTCCACTGAAGCTTTCTTT	CSVDLQRSTEAFF
NA	TRBV4-2	TRBD1	TRBJ1-1	TGTGCCAGCAGCCCCGGGGACAGAGAAGCGACTGAAGCTTTCTTT	CASSPGDREATEAFF
NA	TRBV19	NA	TRBJ2-1	TGTGCCAGTAGCATACACAGGGATAATGAGCAGTTCTTC	CASSIHRDNEQFF
NA	TRBV4-1	TRBD1	TRBJ1-1	TGCGCCAGCAGCCTAACTGGGGCAGGGGGCAACACTGAAGCTTTCTTT	CASSLTGAGGNTEAFF
NA	TRBV28	TRBD1	TRBJ2-4	TGTGCCAGCAGTGGGACAGGGAGGGCCAAAAACATTCAGTACTTC	CASSGTGRAKNIQYF
NA	TRBV5-1	TRBD2	TRBJ2-5	TGCGCCAGCAGCTTGGCGCGGACTAGCGGGGGGGCTGAAGAGACCCAGTACTTC	CASSLARTSGGAEETQYF
NA	TRBV18	NA	TRBJ2-3	TGTGCCAGCTCACTGGGGGCCACCTCAGATACGCAGTATTTT	CASSLGATSDTQYF
NA	TRBV7-9	NA	TRBJ1-1	TGTGCCAGCAGCTCTTCGGGTCAGCCTCGACTTGAAGCTTTCTTT	CASSSSGQPRLEAFF
NA	TRBV7-3	TRBD1	TRBJ1-2	TGTGCCAGCAGCTTAACAAGGGAACAGGGGGATTCGAATGGCTACACCTTC	CASSLTREQGDSNGYTF
once	TRBV5-4	TRBD1	TRBJ1-2	TGTGCCAGCAGCCTGGCCGGGACAGGATTTAACTATGGCTACACCTTC	CASSLAGTGFNYGYTF
NA	TRBV7-2	NA	TRBJ1-6	TGTGCCAGCAGCTTCTCAGGAGGGGCCCTCAGGGATTCACCCCTCCACTTT	CASSFSGGALRDSPLHF
NA	TRBV4-2	TRBD2	TRBJ2-3	TGTGCCAGCAGCCAAGAGCGGGGGGGCTTAGATACGCAGTATTTT	CASSQERGGLDTQYF
NA	TRBV12-5	NA	TRBJ2-1	TGTGCTAGTGGTTTGAGTACAGGGAAGGACAATGAGCAGTTCTTC	CASGLSTGKDNEQFF
NA	TRBV6-9	TRBD2	TRBJ2-1	TGTGCCAGCAGTTTCTCTTTAGCGGGGGGCGGTTACAATGAGCAGTTCTTC	CASSFSLAGGGYNEQFF
NA	TRBV18	TRBD1	TRBJ1-6	TGTGCCAGCTCGCTGACAGGGGGCCAATCACCCCTCCACTTT	CASSLTGGQSPLHF
NA	TRBV14	TRBD2	TRBJ2-3	TGTGCCAGCAGCCGAAGACTAGCGGGGCGCCCTAGCACAGATACGCAGTATTTT	CASSRRLAGRPSTDTQYF
NA	TRBV5-6	NA	TRBJ2-7	TGTGCCAGCAGCGAGGCCGGGGTCCCGGGCTCCTACGAGCAGTACTTC	CASSEAGVPGSYEQYF
NA	TRBV7-2	NA	TRBJ2-4	TGTGCCAGCAGTGTCGGGCGGGGAAACATTCAGTACTTC	CASSVGRGNIQYF
once	TRBV5-6	NA	TRBJ2-7	TGTGCCAGCAGCTACCAATCGGGAACCATCACCTACGAGCAGTACTTC	CASSYQSGTITYEQYF
NA	TRBV7-9	NA	TRBJ2-7	TGTGCCAGCAGCTCGAGAGTGGGGGCAGTCGACGAGCAGTACTTC	CASSSRVGAVDEQYF
NA	TRBV18	NA	TRBJ1-1	TGTGCCAGCGCGCCGGGACAGAACACTGAAGCTTTCTTT	CASAPGQNTEAFF
NA	TRBV2	NA	TRBJ1-3	TGTGCCAGCCGGGTGGGGGGGCACTCTGGAAACACCATATATTTT	CASRVGGHSGNTIYF
NA	TRBV19	TRBD1	TRBJ1-5	TGTGCCAGTAGTAGGGGACAGGTAAATCAGCCCCAGCATTTT	CASSRGQVNQPQHF
NA	TRBV28	NA	TRBJ2-7	TGTGCCAGCAGTTTATATGGGGCGGGGGCCGCGGGAGAGCAGTACTTC	CASSLYGAGAAGEQYF
NA	TRBV6-6	NA	TRBJ1-4	TGTGCCAGCAGTCCACGTAATTGGGGGGTACCTTCAACTAATGAAAAACTGTTTTTT	CASSPRNWGVPSTNEKLFF
NA	TRBV7-3	NA	TRBJ1-6	TGTGCCAGCAGCTCGACAGGTGGCAATTCACCCCTCCACTTT	CASSSTGGNSPLHF
NA	TRBV7-9	NA	TRBJ2-1	TGTGCCAGCAGCTTAGAGGGACTTGGCAACAATGAGCAGTTCTTC	CASSLEGLGNNEQFF
NA	TRBV6-5	NA	TRBJ2-1	TGTGCCAGCACCTCCGGGACAACCTACAATGAGCAGTTCTTC	CASTSGTTYNEQFF
few	TRBV27	TRBD2	TRBJ2-5	TGTGCCAGCAGTGCGAGACTAGCGGGGGGGACCCAGTACTTC	CASSARLAGGTQYF
NA	TRBV10-1	TRBD2	TRBJ2-7	TGCGCCAGCAGTGGGCTAGCGGGGGGCTACGAGCAGTACTTC	CASSGLAGGYEQYF
NA	TRBV2	NA	TRBJ1-3	TGTGCCAGCAGTGAGTTGACAGTCTCTGGAAACACCATATATTTT	CASSELTVSGNTIYF
NA	TRBV15	TRBD1	TRBJ1-5	TGTGCCACCAGCGGGACAGGGGCCCAAAGCAATCAGCCCCAGCATTTT	CATSGTGAQSNQPQHF
NA	TRBV11-2	TRBD1	TRBJ2-3	TGTGCCAGCAGCTCACAGGGGGCAGATACGCAGTATTTT	CASSSQGADTQYF
NA	TRBV28	TRBD1	TRBJ1-4	TGTGCCAGCAGCGAACAGGGGACTAATGAAAAACTGTTTTTT	CASSEQGTNEKLFF
few	TRBV5-1	TRBD1	TRBJ1-3	TGCGCCAGCAGCATTGGGATATCCGGGACAGGGCCCTCTGGAAACACCATATATTTT	CASSIGISGTGPSGNTIYF
NA	TRBV29-1	NA	TRBJ2-1	TGCAGCGGGGGACACTACAATGAGCAGTTCTTC	CSGGHYNEQFF
NA	TRBV27	NA	TRBJ2-1	TGTGCCAGCAGTTTAGGTCAGTACTACAATGAGCAGTTCTTC	CASSLGQYYNEQFF
NA	TRBV6-2/TRBV6-3	TRBD2	TRBJ2-5	TGTGCCAGCACCCCCATCGGACTAGCAAAACAAGAGACCCAGTACTTC	CASTPIGLAKQETQYF
few	TRBV23-1	NA	TRBJ2-6	TGCGCCAGCAGTCAGCCTTCCCTCCGTAGTACTGGGGCCAACGTCCTGACTTTC	CASSQPSLRSTGANVLTF
NA	TRBV3-1/TRBV3-2	NA	TRBJ2-1	TGTGCCAGCAGCCGTCCCTCCTCCTACAATGAGCAGTTCTTC	CASSRPSSYNEQFF
NA	TRBV13	TRBD1	TRBJ1-6	TGTGCCAGCAGCTCGGGACGACAGGGGAATTCACCCCTCCACTTT	CASSSGRQGNSPLHF
NA	TRBV15	NA	TRBJ1-2	TGTGCCACCAGCACCACAAGGGGTTCTAACTATGGCTACACCTTC	CATSTTRGSNYGYTF
NA	TRBV5-1	TRBD1	TRBJ2-3	TGCGCCAGCAGCGGGGTAGGGGGCGAGACAGATACGCAGTATTTT	CASSGVGGETDTQYF
NA	TRBV3-1/TRBV3-2	TRBD1	TRBJ1-4	TGTGCCAGCAGCCAATACAGGGGGCTTCCCAATGAAAAACTGTTTTTT	CASSQYRGLPNEKLFF
NA	TRBV19	NA	TRBJ2-7	TGTGCCAGTAGTATAGGGGCTGGAACCTACGAGCAGTACTTC	CASSIGAGTYEQYF
NA	TRBV2	TRBD1	TRBJ1-4	TGTGCCAGCAGTCTACCACAGGGGCGAGATGAAAAACTGTTTTTT	CASSLPQGRDEKLFF
NA	TRBV30	TRBD1	TRBJ2-2	TGTGCCTGTCGTAACAGGGGGCACACCGGGGAGCTGTTTTTT	CACRNRGHTGELFF